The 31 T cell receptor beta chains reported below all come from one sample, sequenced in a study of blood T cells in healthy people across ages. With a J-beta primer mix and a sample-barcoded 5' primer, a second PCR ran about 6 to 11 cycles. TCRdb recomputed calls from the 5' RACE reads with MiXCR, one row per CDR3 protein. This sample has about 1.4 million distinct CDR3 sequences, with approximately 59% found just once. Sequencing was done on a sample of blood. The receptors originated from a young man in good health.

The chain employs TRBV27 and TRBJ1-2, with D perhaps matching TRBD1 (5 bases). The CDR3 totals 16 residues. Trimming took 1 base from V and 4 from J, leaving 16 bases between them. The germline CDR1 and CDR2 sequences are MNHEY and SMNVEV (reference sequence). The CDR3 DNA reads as TGTGCCAGCAGTTTATACGGAGAGGGGATCCCCTATGGCTACACCTTC. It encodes CASSLYGEGIPYGYTF.

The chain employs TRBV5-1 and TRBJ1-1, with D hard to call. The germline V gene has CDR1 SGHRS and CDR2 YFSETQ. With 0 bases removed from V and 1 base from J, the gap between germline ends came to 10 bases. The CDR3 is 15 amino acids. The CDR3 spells CASSLDDISNTEAFF. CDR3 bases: TGCGCCAGCAGCTTGGATGACATTTCGAACACTGAAGCTTTCTTT.

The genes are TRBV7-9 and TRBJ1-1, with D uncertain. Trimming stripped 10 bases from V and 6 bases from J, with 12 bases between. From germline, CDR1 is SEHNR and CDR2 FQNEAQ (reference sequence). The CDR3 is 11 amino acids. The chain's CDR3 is CATNYHSEAFF. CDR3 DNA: TGTGCCACAAACTACCATTCTGAAGCTTTCTTT.

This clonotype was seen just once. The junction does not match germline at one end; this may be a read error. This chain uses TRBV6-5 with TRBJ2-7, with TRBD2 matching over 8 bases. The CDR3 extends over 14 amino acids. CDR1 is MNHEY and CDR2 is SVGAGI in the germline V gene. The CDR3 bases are TGTGTCAGCAAACCGGGACTAGGGTCCTACGAGCAGTACTTC. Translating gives CVSKPGLGSYEQYF.

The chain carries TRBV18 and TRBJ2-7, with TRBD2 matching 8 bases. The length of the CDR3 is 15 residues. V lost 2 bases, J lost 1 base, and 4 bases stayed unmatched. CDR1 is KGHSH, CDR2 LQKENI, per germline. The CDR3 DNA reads TGTGCCAGCTCACCAGGTCAGCGGGGGTCCTACGAGCAGTACTTC. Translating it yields CASSPGQRGSYEQYF.

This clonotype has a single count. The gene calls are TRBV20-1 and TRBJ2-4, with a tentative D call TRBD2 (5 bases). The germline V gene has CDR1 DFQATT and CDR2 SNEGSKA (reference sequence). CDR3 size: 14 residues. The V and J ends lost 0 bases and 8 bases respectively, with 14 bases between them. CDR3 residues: CSARDPAEAYIQYF. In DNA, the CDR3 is TGCAGTGCTAGAGATCCGGCGGAGGCGTACATTCAGTACTTC.

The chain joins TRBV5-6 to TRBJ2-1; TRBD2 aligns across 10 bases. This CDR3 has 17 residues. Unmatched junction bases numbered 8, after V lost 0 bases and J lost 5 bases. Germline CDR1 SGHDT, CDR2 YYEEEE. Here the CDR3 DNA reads TGTGCCAGCAGCTTGGGACTAGCGGGTGCATTGAACAATGAGCAGTTCTTC. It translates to CASSLGLAGALNNEQFF.

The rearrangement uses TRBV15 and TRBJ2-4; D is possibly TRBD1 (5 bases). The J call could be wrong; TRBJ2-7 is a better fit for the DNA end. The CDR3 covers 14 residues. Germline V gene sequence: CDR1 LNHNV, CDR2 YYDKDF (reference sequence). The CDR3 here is CATSNVRQGYEQYF. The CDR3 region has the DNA TGTGCCACCAGCAATGTCAGGCAGGGCTACGAGCAGTACTTC.

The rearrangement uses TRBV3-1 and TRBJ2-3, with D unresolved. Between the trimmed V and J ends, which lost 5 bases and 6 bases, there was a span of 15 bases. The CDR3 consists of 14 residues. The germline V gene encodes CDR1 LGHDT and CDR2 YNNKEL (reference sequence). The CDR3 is CASSSPRRKDTQYF. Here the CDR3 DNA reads TGTGCCAGCAGCTCGCCCCGAAGGAAGGATACGCAGTATTTT.

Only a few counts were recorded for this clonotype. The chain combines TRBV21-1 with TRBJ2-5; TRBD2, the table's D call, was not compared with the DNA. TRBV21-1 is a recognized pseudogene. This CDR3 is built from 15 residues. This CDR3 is CASSFTPKQGLGQYF. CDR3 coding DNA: TGTGCCAGCAGCTTTACACCCAAGCAAGGGCTAGGGCAGTACTTC.

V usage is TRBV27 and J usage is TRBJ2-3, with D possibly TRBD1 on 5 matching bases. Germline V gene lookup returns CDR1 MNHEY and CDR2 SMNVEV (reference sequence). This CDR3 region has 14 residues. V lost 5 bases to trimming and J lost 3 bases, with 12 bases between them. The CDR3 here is CASSRTKGTDTQYF. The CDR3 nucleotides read TGTGCCAGCAGTCGGACAAAGGGAACAGATACGCAGTATTTT.

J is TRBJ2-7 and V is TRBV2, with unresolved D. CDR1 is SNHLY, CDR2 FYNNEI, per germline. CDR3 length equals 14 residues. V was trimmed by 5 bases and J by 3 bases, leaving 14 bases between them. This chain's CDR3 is CASSPHQDSYEQYF. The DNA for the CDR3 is TGTGCCAGCAGTCCCCATCAGGATAGCTACGAGCAGTACTTC.

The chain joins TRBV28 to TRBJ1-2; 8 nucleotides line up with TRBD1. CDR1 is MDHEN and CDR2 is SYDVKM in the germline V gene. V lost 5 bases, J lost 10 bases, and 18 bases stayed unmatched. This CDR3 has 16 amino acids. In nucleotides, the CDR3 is TGTGCCAGCAGTACAAATATTCACAGGGGGGCGGGAGTCTACACCTTC. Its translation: CASSTNIHRGAGVYTF.

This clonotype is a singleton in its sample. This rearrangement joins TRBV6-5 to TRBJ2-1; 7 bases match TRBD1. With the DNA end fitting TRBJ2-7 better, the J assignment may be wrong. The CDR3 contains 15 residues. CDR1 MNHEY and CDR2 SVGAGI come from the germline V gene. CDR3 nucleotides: TGTGCCAGCAGTTATGCCGGGACAGAGTACAATGAGCAGTACTTC. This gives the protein CASSYAGTEYNEQYF.

The CDR3 spells CASSPQTTGGYTF. In DNA, the CDR3 is TGTGCCAGCAGCCCGCAGACTACGGGAGGCTACACCTTC. J is TRBJ1-2 and V is TRBV11-2; D is unclear. Germline V CDR1 and CDR2: SGHAT, FQNNGV. This CDR3 has 13 amino acids. Trimming pared 5 bases from V and 8 bases from J, leaving 15 bases between.

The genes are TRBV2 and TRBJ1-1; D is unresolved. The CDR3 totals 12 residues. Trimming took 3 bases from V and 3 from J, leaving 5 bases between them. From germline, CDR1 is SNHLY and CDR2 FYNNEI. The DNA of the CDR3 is TGTGCCAGCAGTGACACAGACACTGAAGCTTTCTTT. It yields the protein CASSDTDTEAFF. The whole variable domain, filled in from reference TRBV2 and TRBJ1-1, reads EPEVTQTPSHQVTQMGQEVILRCVPISNHLYFYWYRQILGQKVEFLVSFYNNEISEKSEIFDDQFSVERPDGSNFTLKIRSTKLEDSAMYFCASSDTDTEAFFGQGTRLTVV.

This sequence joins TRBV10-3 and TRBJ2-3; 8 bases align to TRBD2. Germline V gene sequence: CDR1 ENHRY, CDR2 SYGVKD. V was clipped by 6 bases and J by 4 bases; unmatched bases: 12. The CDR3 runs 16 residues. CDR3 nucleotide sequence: TGTGCCATCAGGGACACGGGACTAGGAGGTCCAGATACGCAGTATTTT. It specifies CAIRDTGLGGPDTQYF.

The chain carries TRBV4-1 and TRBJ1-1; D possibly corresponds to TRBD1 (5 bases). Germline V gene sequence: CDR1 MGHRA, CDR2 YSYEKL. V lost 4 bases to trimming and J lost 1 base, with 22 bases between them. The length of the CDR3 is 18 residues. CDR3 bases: TGCGCCAGCAGCCCCGGAATCGGGACTCTCACCCCGAACACTGAAGCTTTCTTT. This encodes CASSPGIGTLTPNTEAFF.

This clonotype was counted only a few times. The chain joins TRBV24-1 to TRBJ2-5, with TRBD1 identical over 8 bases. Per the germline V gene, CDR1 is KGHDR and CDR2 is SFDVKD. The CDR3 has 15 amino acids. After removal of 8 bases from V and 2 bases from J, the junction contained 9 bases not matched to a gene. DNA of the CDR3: TGTGCCACCAAGCGAAGACGGGACAGGCAAGAGACCCAGTACTTC. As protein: CATKRRRDRQETQYF.

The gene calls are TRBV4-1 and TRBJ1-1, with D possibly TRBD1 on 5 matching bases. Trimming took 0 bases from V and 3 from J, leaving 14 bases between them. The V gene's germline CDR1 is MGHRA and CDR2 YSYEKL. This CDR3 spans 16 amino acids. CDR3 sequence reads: CASSQDGAGHYTEAFF. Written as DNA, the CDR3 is TGCGCCAGCAGCCAAGACGGTGCAGGACATTACACTGAAGCTTTCTTT.

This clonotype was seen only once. As DNA, the CDR3 is TGTGCCAGCAGTCAGGGGGCCCTCAATCAGCCCCAGCATTTT. Its protein product is CASSQGALNQPQHF. The chain couples TRBV6-2 or TRBV6-3 to TRBJ1-5, with 8 bases matching TRBD1. Germline CDR1 reads MNHEY; CDR2 reads SVGEGT. The J segment lost 3 bases and the V segment lost 5 bases, leaving 3 bases of the junction unmatched. The CDR3 covers 14 residues.

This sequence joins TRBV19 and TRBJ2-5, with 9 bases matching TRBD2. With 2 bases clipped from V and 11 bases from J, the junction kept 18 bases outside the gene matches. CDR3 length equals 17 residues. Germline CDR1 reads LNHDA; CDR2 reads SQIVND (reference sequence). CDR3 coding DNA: TGTGCCAGTAGTATAAGGGGGCGGGGGGGCCCATACGATGAGCAGTACTTC. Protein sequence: CASSIRGRGGPYDEQYF.

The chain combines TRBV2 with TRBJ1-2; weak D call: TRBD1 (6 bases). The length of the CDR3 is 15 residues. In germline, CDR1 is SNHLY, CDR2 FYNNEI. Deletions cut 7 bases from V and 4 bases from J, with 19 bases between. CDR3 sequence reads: CASNFRGKRGYGYTF. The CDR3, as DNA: TGTGCCAGCAATTTCAGGGGAAAGCGCGGCTATGGCTACACCTTC.

The CDR3 loop is CASSHNLDRVLSEQYF. The CDR3 DNA sequence: TGCGCCAGCAGCCATAACCTGGACAGGGTTTTATCCGAGCAGTACTTC. The rearrangement links TRBV4-1 to TRBJ2-7, with 8 bases that match TRBD1. CDR3 size: 16 residues. Looked up from germline, CDR1 is MGHRA and CDR2 is YSYEKL. The junction had 13 bases not matched to a gene; V was cut back by 3 bases and J by 6 bases.

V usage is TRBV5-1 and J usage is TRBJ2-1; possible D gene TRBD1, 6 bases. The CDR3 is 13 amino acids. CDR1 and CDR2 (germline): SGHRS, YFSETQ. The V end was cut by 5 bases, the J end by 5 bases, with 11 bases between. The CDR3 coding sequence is TGCGCCAGCAGAACTGGACAGCACAATGAGCAGTTCTTC. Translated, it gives CASRTGQHNEQFF.

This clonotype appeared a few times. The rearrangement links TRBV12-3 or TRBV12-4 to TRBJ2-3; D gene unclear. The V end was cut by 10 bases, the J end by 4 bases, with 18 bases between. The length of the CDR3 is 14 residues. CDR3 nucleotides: TGTGCCATCGCTTTTAGGCAGGCCCCAGATACGCAGTATTTT. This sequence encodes CAIAFRQAPDTQYF.

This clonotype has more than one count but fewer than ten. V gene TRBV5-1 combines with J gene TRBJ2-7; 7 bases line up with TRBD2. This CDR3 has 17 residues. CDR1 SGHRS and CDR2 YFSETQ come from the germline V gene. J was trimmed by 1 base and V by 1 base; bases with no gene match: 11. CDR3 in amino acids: CASSLRHERGLSYEQYF. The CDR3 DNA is TGCGCCAGCAGCTTGAGGCACGAGCGGGGACTATCCTACGAGCAGTACTTC.

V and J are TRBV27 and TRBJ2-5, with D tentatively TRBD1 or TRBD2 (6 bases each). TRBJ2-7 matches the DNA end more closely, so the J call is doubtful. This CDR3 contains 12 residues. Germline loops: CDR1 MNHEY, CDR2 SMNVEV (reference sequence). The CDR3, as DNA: TGTGCCAGCGCGGAAGGGGGGAACGAGCAGTACTTC. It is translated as CASAEGGNEQYF.

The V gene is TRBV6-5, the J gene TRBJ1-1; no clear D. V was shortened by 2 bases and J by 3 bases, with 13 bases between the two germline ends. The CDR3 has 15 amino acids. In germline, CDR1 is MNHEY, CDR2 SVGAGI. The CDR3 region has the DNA TGTGCCAGCAGTTACGGTGGCTTGGGGTACACTGAAGCTTTCTTT. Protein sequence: CASSYGGLGYTEAFF.

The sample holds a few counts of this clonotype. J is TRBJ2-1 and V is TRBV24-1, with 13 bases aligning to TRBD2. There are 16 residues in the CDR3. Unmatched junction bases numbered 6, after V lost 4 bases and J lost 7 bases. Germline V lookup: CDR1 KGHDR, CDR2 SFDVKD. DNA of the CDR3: TGTGCCACCAGTGAGCGGGGACTAGCGGGATTAAATGAGCAGTTCTTC. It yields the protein CATSERGLAGLNEQFF.

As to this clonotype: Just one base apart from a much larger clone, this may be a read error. CDR3 in amino acids: CRARERETEQYF. The CDR3, as DNA: TGCAGGGCTAGAGAGCGGGAAACTGAGCAGTACTTC. The chain uses TRBV20-1 and TRBJ2-7; 7 nucleotides line up with TRBD2. The germline V gene has CDR1 DFQATT and CDR2 SNEGSKA (reference sequence). CDR3 length equals 12 residues.